This T cell receptor (beta chain) was recovered during a study of T cells after yellow fever vaccination. The V gene lost 3 bases and the J gene lost 6 bases, with 12 bases spanning the gap. Germline V gives CDR1 DFQATT, CDR2 SNEGSKA (reference sequence). The CDR3 is made up of 14 amino acids. Making TCR cDNA involved 5'RACE template switching, which added UMIs and a universal primer site. TCRdb used MiXCR to reprocess the 5' RACE reads, holding one entry per CDR3 protein. The table has 310,000 or so distinct CDR3 sequences, roughly 3.5% seen once. This clonotype was picked up many times. This sequence originates from a man between 18 and 29 years old who received the YFV17D yellow fever vaccine. The starting material was PBMCs, obtained on the day of the yellow fever booster vaccination. J is TRBJ1-6 and V is TRBV20-1; TRBD1 is a possible D gene (5 bases). The CDR3 spells CSASGGAPNSPLHF. CDR3 DNA sequence: TGCAGTGCTAGCGGAGGGGCGCCTAATTCACCCCTCCACTTT.